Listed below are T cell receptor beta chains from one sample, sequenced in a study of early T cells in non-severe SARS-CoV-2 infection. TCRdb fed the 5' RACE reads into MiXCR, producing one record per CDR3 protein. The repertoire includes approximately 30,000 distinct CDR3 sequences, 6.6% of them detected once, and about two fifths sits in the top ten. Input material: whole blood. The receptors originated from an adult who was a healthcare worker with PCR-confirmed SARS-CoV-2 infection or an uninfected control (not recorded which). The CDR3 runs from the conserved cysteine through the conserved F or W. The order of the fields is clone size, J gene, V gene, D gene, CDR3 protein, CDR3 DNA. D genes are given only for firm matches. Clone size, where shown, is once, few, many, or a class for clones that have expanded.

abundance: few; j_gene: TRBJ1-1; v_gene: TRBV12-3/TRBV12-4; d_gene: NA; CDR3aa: CASSLAPALLGWTEAFF; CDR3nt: TGTGCCAGCAGTTTAGCTCCGGCCCTGCTGGGGTGGACTGAAGCTTTCTTT
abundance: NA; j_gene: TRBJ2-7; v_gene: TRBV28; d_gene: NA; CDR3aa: CASSGNSYEQYF; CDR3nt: TGTGCCAGCAGTGGGAACTCCTACGAGCAGTACTTC
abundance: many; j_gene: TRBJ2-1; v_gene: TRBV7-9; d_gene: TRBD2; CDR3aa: CASSTPGTSTYNEQFF; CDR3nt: TGTGCCAGCAGCACACCCGGGACTAGTACCTACAATGAGCAGTTCTTC
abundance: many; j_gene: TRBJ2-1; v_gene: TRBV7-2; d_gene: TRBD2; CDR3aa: CASRLLAGDTYNEQFF; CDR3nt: TGTGCCAGCAGGTTACTAGCGGGAGACACCTACAATGAGCAGTTCTTC
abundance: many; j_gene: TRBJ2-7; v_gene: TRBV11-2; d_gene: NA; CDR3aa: CASSLDRFRPGEQYF; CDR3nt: TGTGCCAGCAGCTTAGATCGGTTCAGGCCGGGAGAGCAGTACTTC
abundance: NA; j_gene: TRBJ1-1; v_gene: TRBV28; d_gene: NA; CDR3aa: CASTTRPTEAFF; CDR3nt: TGTGCCAGCACCACCCGGCCCACTGAAGCTTTCTTT
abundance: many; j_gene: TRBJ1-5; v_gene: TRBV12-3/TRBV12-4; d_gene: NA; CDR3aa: CASSLTGLNQPQHF; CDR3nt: TGTGCCAGCAGTTTAACCGGACTGAATCAGCCCCAGCATTTT
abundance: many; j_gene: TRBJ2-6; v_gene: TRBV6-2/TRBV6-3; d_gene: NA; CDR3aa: CASSYGPFGGGANVLTF; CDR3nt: TGTGCCAGCAGTTACGGTCCATTCGGCGGTGGGGCCAACGTCCTGACTTTC
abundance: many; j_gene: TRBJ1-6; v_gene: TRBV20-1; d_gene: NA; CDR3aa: CSARVGAGSPLHF; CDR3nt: TGCAGTGCTAGAGTGGGAGCCGGATCACCCCTCCACTTT
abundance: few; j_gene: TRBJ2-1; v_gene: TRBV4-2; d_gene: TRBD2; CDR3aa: CASSPKGSGAVGNEQFF; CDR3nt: TGTGCCAGCAGCCCCAAAGGTAGCGGGGCCGTCGGGAATGAGCAGTTCTTC
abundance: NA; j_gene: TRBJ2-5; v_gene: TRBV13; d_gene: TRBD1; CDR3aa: CASSSNRGTQETQYF; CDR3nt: TGTGCCAGCAGCTCAAACAGGGGCACCCAAGAGACCCAGTACTTC
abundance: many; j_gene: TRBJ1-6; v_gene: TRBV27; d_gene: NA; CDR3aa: CASSLGNSYNSPLHF; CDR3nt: TGTGCCAGCAGTTTAGGAAACTCCTATAATTCACCCCTCCACTTT
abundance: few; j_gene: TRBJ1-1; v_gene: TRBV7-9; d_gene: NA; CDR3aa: CASSPPFTEAFF; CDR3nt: TGTGCCAGCAGCCCCCCGTTCACTGAAGCTTTCTTT
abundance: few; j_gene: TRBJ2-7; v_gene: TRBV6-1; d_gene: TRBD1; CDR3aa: CASRDRAQTYEQYF; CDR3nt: TGTGCCAGCAGGGACAGGGCGCAGACCTACGAGCAGTACTTC
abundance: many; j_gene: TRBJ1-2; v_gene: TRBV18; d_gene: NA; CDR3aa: CASSVRGYGYTF; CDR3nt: TGTGCCAGCTCAGTGAGGGGTTATGGCTACACCTTC
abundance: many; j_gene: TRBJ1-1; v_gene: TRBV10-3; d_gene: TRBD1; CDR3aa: CAISESIVGRGSTEAFF; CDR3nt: TGTGCCATCAGTGAGTCGATAGTTGGCAGGGGGTCCACTGAAGCTTTCTTT